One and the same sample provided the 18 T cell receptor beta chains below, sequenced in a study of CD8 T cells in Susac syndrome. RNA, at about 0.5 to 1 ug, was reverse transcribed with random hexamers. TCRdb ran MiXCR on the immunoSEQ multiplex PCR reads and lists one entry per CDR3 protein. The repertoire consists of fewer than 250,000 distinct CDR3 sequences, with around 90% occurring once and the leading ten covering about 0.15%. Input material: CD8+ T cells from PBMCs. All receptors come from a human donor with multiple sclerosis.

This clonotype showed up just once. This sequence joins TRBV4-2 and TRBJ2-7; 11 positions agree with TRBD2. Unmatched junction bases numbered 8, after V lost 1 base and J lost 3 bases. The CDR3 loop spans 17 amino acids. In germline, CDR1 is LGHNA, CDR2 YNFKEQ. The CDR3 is CASSQGGGLADYYEQYF. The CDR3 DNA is TGTGCCAGCAGCCAAGGGGGGGGACTAGCGGATTACTACGAGCAGTACTTC.

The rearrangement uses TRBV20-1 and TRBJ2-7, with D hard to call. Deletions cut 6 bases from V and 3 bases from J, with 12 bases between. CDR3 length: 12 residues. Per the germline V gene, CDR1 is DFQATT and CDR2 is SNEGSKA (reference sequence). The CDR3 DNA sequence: TGCAGTGCGACGGACCCTTACTACGAGCAGTACTTC. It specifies CSATDPYYEQYF.

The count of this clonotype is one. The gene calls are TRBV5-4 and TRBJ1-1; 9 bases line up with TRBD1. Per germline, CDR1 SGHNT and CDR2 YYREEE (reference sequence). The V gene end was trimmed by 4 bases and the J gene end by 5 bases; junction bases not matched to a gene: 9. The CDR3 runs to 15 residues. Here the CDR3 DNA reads TGTGCCAGCAGCGACACAGGGGGCGGATGGACTGAAGCTTTCTTT. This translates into CASSDTGGGWTEAFF. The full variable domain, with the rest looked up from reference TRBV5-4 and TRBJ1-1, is ETGVTQSPTHLIKTRGQQVTLRCSSQSGHNTVSWYQQALGQGPQFIFQYYREEENGRGNFPPRFSGLQFPNYSSELNVNALELDDSALYLCASSDTGGGWTEAFFGQGTRLTVV.

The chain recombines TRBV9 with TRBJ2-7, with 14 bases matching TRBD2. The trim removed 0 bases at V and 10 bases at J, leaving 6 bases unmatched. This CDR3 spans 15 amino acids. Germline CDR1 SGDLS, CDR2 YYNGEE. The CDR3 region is CASSVGEGLAGEQYF. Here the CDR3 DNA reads TGTGCCAGCAGCGTAGGGGAGGGACTAGCGGGAGAACAGTACTTC.

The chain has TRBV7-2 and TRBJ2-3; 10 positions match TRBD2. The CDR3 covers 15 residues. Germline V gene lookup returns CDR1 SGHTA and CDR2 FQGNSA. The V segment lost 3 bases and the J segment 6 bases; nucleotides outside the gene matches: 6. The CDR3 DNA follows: TGTGCCAGCAGCTTCCTAGCGGGAGTCCCTGATACGCAGTATTTT. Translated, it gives CASSFLAGVPDTQYF.

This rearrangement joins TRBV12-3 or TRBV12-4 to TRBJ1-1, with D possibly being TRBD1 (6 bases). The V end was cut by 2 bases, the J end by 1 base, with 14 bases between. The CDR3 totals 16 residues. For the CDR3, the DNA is TGTGCCAGCAGTTTAATTAGGGACATCCCGAACACTGAAGCTTTCTTT. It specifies CASSLIRDIPNTEAFF.

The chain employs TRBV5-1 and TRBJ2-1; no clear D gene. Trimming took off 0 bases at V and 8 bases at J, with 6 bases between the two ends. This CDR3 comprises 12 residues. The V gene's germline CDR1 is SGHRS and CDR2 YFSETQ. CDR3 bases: TGCGCCAGCAGCTTGGATGGTGATGAGCAGTTCTTC. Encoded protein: CASSLDGDEQFF.

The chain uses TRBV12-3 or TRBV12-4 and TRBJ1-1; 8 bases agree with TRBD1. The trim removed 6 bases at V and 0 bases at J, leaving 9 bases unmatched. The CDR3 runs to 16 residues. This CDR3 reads CASSLDDRGMNTEAFF. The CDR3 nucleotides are TGTGCCAGCAGCCTGGACGACAGGGGAATGAACACTGAAGCTTTCTTT.

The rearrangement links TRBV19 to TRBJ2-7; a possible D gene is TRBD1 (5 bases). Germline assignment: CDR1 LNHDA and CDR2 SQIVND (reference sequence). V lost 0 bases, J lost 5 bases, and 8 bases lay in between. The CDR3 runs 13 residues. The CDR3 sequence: CASSIDQGNEQYF. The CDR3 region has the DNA TGTGCCAGTAGTATAGATCAGGGCAACGAGCAGTACTTC.

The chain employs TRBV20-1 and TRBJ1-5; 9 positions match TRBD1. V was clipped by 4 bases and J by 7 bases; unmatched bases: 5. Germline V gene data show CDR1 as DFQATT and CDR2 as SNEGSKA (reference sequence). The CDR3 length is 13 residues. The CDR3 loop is CSAKRDRAQPQHF. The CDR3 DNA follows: TGCAGTGCTAAAAGGGACAGGGCCCAGCCCCAGCATTTT.

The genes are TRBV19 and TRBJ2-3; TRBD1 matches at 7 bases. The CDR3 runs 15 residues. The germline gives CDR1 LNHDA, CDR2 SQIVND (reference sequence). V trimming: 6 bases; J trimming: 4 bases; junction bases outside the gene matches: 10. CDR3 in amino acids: CASRKGARAPDTQYF. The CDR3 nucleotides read TGTGCCAGTAGAAAGGGGGCCCGTGCGCCAGATACGCAGTATTTT.

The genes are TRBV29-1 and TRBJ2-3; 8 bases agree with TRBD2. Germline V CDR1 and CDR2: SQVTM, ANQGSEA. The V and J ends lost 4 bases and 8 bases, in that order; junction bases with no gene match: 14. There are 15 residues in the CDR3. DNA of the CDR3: TGCAGCGTTGGAGGTGGGGGACTAGGGTTCGGTACGCAGTATTTT. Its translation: CSVGGGGLGFGTQYF.

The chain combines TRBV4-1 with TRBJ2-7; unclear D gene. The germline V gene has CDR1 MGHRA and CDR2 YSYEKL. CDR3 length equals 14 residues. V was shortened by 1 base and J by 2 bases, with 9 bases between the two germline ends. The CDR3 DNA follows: TGCGCCAGCAGCCAAGTCCCGACAACCTACGAGCAGTACTTC. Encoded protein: CASSQVPTTYEQYF.

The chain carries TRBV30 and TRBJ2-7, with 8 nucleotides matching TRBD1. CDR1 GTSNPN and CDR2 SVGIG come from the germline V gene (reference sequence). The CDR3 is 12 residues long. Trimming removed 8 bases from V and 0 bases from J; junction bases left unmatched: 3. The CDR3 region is CAGRGLSYEQYF. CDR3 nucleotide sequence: TGTGCCGGCAGGGGGCTCTCCTACGAGCAGTACTTC.

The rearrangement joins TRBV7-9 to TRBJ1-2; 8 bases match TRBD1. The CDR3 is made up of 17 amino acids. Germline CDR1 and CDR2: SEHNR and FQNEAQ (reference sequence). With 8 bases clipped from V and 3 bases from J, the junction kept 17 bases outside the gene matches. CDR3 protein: CASARPLTGAGDYGYTF. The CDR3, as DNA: TGTGCCAGCGCCCGCCCGTTGACAGGGGCGGGTGACTATGGCTACACCTTC.

The CDR3 reads CASSPHYSLHEQFF. Written as DNA, the CDR3 is TGCGCCAGCAGTCCTCATTACAGCCTGCATGAGCAGTTCTTC. The genes are TRBV23-1 and TRBJ2-1; D unresolved. TRBV23-1 has ORF status, its function being uncertain. Trimming left V 4 bases short and J 8 bases short, with 15 bases between. The CDR3 covers 14 residues.

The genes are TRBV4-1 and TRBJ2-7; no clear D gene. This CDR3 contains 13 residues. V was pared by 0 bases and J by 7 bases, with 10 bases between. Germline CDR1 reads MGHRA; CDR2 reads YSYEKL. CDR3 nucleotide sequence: TGCGCCAGCAGCCAAGATTATTCACTAGAGCAGTACTTC. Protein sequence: CASSQDYSLEQYF.

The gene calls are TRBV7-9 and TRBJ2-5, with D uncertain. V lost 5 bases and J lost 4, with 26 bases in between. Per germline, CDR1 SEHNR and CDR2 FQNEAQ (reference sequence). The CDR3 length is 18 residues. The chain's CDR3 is CASSQPTISGLFGETQYF. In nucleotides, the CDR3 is TGTGCCAGCAGCCAACCAACAATAAGTGGTTTGTTCGGAGAGACCCAGTACTTC.